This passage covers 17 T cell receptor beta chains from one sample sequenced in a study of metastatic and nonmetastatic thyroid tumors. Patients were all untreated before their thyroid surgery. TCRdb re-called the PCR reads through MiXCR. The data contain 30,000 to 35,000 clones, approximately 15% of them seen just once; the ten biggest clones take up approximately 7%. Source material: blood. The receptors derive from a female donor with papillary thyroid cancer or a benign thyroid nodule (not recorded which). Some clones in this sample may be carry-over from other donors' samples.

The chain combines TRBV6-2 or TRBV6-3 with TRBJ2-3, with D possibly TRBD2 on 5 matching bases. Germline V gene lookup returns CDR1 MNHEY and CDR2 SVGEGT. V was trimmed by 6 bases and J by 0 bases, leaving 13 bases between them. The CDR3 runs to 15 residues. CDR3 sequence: CASSHLSSSTDTQYF. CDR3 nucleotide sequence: TGTGCCAGCAGCCATCTCTCTAGCAGCACAGATACGCAGTATTTT.

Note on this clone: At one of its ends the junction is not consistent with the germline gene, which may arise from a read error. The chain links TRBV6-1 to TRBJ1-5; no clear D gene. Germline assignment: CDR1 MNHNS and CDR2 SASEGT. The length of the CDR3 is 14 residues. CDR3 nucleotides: TGTGCCAGCAGTGCGAGGACGCAGTATCAGCCCCATCATTTT. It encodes CASSARTQYQPHHF.

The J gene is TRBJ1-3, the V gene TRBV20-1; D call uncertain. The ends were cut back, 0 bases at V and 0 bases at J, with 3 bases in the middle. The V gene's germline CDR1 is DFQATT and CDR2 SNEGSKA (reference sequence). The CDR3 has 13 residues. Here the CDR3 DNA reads TGCAGTGCTAGAGACAACTCTGGAAACACCATATATTTT. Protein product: CSARDNSGNTIYF.

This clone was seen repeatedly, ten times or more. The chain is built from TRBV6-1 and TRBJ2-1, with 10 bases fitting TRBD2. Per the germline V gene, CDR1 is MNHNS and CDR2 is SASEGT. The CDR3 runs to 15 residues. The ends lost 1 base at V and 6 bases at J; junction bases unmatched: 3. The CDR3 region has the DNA TGTGCCAGCAGTGAAGGGGCTAGCGGGAGCAATGAGCAGTTCTTC. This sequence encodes CASSEGASGSNEQFF.

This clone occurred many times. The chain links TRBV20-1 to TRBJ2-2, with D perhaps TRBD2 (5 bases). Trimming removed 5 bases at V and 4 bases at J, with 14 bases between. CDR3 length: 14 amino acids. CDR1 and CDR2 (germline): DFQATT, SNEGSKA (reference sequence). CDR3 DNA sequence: TGCAGTGCTCAGGACTCCCCGGGCACCGGGGAGCTGTTTTTT. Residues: CSAQDSPGTGELFF.

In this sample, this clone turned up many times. Here the CDR3 reads CAWKQGLANYGYTF. The CDR3 DNA sequence: TGTGCCTGGAAACAGGGCCTAGCTAACTATGGCTACACCTTC. The chain uses TRBV30 and TRBJ1-2; possibly TRBD1 for D (6 bases). Germline CDR1 reads GTSNPN; CDR2 reads SVGIG (reference sequence). This CDR3 is built from 14 residues. V was trimmed by 4 bases and J by 0 bases, leaving 12 bases between them.

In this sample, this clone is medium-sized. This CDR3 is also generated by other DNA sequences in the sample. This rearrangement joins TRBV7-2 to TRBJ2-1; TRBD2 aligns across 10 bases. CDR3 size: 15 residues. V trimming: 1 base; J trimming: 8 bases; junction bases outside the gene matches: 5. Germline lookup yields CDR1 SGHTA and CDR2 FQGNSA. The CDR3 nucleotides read TGTGCCAGCAGCTTAGGACTAGCGGGTATGGATGAGCAGTTCTTC. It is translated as CASSLGLAGMDEQFF. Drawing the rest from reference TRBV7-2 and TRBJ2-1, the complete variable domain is GAGVSQSPSNKVTEKGKDVELRCDPISGHTALYWYRQSLGQGLEFLIYFQGNSAPDKSGLPSDRFSAERTGGSVSTLTIQRTQQEDSAVYLCASSLGLAGMDEQFFGPGTRLTVL.

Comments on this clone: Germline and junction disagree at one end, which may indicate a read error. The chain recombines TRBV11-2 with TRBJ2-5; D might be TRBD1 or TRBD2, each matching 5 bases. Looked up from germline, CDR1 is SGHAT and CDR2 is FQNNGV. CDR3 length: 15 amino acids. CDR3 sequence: CASSLYRRFEETQYF. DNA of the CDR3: TGTGCTAGCAGCTTATACAGGAGGTTTGAAGAGACCCAGTACTTC. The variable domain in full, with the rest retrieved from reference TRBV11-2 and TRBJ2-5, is EAGVAQSPRYKIIEKRQSVAFWCNPISGHATLYWYQQILGQGPKLLIQFQNNGVVDDSQLPKDRFSAERLKGVDSTLKIQPAKLEDSAVYLCASSLYRRFEETQYFGPGTRLLVL.

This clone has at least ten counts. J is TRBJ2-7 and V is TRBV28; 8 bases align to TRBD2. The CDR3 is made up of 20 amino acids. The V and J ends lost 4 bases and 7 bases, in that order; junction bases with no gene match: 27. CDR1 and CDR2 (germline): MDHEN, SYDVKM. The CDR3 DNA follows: TGTGCCAGCAGTTCCCGAAGCAGTTTATTAGCGGCTAGCGGGTTACGGGAGCAGTACTTC. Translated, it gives CASSSRSSLLAASGLREQYF.

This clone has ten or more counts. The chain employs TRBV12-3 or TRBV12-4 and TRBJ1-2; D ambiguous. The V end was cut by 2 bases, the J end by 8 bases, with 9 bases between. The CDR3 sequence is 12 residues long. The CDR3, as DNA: TGTGCCAGCAGTTTATCACCCGGGGGCTACACCTTC. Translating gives CASSLSPGGYTF.

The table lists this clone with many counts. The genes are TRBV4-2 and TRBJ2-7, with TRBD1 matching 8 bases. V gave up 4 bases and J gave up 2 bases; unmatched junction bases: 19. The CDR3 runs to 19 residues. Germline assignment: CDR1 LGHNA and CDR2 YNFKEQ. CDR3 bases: TGTGCCAGCAGCCCCGAACACGGGACTCGGGACAGGATACCCTACGAGCAGTACTTC. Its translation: CASSPEHGTRDRIPYEQYF.

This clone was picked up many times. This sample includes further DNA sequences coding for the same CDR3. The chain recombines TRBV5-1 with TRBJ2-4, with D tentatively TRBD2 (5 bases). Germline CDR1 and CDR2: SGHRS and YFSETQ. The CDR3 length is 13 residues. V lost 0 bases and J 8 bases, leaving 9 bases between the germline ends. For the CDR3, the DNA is TGCGCCAGCAGCTTGGGACCCGGGGACATTCAGTACTTC. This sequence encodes CASSLGPGDIQYF.

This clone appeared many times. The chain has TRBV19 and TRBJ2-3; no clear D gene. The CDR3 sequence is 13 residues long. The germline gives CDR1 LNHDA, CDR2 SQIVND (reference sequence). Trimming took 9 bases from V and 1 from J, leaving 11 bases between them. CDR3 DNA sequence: TGTGCCAGCCGGTCCGCTGGCACAGATACGCAGTATTTT. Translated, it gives CASRSAGTDTQYF.

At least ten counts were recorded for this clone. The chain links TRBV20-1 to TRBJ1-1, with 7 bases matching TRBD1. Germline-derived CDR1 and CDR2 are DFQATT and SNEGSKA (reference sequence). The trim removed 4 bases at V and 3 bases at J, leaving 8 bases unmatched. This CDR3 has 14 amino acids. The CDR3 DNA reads TGCAGTGCTATAAGGGACAGCCAGCACACTGAAGCTTTCTTT. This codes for CSAIRDSQHTEAFF.

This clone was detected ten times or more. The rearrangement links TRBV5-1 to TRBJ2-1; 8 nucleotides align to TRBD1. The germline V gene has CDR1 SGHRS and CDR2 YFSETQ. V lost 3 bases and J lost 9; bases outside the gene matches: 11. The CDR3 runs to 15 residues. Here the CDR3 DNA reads TGCGCCAGCAGCTCCTACCAGACAGGGGCCGGTGAGCAGTTCTTC. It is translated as CASSSYQTGAGEQFF.

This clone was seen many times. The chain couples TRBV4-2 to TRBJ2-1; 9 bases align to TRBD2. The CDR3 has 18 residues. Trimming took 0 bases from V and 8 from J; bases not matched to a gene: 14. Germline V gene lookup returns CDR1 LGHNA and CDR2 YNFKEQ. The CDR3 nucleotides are TGTGCCAGCAGCCAAGAGCTGGGACTAGCCCGCCGGGGCGATGAGCAGTTCTTC. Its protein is CASSQELGLARRGDEQFF.

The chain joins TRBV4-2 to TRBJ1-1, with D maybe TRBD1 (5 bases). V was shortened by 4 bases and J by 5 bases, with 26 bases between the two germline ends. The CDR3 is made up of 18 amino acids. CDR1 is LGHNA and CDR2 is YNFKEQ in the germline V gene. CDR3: CASSRTGYQAPKGTEAFF. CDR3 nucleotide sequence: TGTGCCAGCAGCCGTACGGGGTACCAGGCTCCTAAGGGGACTGAAGCTTTCTTT.